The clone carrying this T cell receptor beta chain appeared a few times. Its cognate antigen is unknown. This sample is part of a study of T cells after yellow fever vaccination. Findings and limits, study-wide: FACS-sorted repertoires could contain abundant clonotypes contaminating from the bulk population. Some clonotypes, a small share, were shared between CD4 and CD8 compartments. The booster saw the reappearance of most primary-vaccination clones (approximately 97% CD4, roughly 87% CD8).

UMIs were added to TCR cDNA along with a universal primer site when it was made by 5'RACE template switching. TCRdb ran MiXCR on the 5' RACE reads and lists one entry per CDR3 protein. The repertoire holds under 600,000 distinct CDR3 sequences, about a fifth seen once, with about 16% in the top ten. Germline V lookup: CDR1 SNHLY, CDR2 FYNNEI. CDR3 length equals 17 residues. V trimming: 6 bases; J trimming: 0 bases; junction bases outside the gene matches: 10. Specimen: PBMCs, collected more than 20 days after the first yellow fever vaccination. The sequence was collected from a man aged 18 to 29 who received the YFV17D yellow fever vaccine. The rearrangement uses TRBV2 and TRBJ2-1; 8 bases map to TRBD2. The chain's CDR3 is CASRNSGALSSYNEQFF. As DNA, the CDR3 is TGTGCCAGCAGGAATAGCGGGGCCCTCAGCTCCTACAATGAGCAGTTCTTC.